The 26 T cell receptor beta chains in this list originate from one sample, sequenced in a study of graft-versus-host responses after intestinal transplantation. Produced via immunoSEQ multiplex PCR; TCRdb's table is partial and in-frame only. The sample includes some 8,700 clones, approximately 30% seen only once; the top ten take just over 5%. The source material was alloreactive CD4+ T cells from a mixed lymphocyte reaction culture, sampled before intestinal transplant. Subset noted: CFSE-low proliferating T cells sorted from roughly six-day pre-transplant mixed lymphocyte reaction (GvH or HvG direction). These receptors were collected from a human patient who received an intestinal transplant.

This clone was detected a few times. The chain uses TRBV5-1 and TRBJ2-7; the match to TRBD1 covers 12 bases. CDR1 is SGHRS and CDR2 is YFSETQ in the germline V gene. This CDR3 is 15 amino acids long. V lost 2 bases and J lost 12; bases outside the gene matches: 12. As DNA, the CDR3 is TGCGCCAGCAGCTTCCTCGGGACAGGGGGCGGAAGGACGTACTTC. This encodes CASSFLGTGGGRTYF.

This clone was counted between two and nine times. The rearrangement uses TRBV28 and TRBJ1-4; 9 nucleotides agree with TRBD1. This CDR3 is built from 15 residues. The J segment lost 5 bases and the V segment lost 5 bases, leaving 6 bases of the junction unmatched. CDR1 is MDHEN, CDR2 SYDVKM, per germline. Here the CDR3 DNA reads TGTGCCAGCAGTGCGTCCGGGACAGGGAATGAAAAACTGTTTTTT. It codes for CASSASGTGNEKLFF.

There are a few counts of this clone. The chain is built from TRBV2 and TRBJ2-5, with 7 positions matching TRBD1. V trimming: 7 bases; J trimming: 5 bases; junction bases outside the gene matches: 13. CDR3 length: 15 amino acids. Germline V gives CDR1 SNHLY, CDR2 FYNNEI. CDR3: CASTREQGNWETQYF. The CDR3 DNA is TGTGCCAGCACCCGCGAACAGGGGAATTGGGAGACCCAGTACTTC.

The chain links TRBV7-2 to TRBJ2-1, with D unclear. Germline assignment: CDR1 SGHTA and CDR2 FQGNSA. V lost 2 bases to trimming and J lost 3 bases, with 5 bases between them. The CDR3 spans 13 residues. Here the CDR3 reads CASSLQLYNEQFF. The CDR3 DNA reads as TGTGCCAGCAGCTTACAACTCTACAATGAGCAGTTCTTC.

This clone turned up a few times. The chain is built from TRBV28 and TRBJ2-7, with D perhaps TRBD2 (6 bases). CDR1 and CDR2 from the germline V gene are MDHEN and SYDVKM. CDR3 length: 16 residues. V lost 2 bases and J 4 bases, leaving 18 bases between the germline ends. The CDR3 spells CASSLARAGRGYEQYF. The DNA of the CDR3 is TGTGCCAGCAGTTTAGCCAGGGCGGGACGTGGGTACGAGCAGTACTTC.

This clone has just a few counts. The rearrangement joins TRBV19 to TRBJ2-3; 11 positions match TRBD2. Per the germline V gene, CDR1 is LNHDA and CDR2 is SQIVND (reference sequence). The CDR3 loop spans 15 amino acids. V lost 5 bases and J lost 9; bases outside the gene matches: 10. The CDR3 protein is CASSSLAGGGWTQYF. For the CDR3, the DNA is TGTGCCAGTAGTTCCTTAGCGGGGGGGGGCTGGACGCAGTATTTT.

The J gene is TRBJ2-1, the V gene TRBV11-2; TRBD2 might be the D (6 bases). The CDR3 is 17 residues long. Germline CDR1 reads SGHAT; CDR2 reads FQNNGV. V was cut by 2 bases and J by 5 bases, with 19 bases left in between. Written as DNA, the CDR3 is TGTGCCAGCAGCTTATTAGCGGCGGGGCTTCCCCACAATGAGCAGTTCTTC. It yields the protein CASSLLAAGLPHNEQFF.

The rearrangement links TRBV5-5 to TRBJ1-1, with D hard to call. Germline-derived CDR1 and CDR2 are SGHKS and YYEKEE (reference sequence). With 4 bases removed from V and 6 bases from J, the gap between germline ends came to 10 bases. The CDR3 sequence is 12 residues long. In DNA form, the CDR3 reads TGTGCCAGCAGCGTAGTCGGTGCTGAAGCTTTCTTT. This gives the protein CASSVVGAEAFF.

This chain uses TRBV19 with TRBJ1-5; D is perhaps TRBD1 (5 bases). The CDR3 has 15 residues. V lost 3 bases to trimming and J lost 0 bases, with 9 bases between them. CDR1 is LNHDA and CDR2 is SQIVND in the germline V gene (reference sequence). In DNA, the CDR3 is TGTGCCAGTAGTATTGCAGGGTCTAGCAATCAGCCCCAGCATTTT. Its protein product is CASSIAGSSNQPQHF. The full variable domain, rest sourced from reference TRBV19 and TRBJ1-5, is DGGITQSPKYLFRKEGQNVTLSCEQNLNHDAMYWYRQDPGQGLRLIYYSQIVNDFQKGDIAEGYSVSREKKESFPLTVTSAQKNPTAFYLCASSIAGSSNQPQHFGDGTRLSIL.

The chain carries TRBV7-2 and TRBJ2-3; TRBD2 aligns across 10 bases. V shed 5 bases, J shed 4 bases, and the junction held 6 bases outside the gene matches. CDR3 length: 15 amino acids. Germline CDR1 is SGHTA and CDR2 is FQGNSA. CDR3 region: CASSPSGGAADTQYF. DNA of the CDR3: TGTGCCAGCAGCCCAAGCGGGGGGGCGGCAGATACGCAGTATTTT.

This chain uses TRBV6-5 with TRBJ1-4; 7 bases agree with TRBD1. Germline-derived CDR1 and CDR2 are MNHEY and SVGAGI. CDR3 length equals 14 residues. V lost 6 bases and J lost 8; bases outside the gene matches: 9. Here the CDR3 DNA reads TGTGCCAGCAGAACCGGGACAGCTATAGAAAAACTGTTTTTT. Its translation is CASRTGTAIEKLFF.

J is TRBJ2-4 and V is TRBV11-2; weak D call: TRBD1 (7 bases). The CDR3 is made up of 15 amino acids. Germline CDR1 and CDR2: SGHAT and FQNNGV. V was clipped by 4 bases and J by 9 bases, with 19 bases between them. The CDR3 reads CASSSDRAVGGIQYF. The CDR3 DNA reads TGTGCCAGCAGCTCCGACAGGGCCGTGGGGGGCATTCAGTACTTC.

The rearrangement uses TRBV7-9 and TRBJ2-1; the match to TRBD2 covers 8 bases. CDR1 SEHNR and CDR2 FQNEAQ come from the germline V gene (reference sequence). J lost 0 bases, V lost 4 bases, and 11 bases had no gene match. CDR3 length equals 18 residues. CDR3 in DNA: TGTGCCAGCAGCTACATCCCAGGCGGGGGGAGCTCCTACAATGAGCAGTTCTTC. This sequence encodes CASSYIPGGGSSYNEQFF.

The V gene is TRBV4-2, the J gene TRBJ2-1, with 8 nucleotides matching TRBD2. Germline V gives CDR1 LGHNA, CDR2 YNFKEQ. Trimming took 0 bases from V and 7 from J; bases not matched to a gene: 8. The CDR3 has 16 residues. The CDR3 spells CASSQEPSGRKNEQFF. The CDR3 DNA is TGTGCCAGCAGCCAAGAACCCAGCGGGAGAAAAAATGAGCAGTTCTTC.

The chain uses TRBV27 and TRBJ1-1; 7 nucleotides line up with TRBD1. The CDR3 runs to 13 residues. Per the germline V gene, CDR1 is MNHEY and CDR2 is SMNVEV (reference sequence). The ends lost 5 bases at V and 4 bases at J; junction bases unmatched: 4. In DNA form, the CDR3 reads TGTGCCAGCAGTACACGACAGGGCACTGAAGCTTTCTTT. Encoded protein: CASSTRQGTEAFF.

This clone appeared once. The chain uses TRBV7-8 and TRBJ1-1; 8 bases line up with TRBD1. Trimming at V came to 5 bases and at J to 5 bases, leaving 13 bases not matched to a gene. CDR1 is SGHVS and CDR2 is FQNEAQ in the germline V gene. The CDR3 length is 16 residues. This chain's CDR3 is CASSPSRQGTRTEAFF. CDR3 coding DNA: TGTGCCAGCAGCCCTAGTCGACAGGGGACCAGGACTGAAGCTTTCTTT.

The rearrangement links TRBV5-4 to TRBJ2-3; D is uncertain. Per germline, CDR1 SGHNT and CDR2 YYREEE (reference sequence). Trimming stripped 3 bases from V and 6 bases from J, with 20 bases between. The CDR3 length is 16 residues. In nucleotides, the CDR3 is TGTGCCAGCAGCTCGAGTCCAGCGCTAATCGTGGATACGCAGTATTTT. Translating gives CASSSSPALIVDTQYF.

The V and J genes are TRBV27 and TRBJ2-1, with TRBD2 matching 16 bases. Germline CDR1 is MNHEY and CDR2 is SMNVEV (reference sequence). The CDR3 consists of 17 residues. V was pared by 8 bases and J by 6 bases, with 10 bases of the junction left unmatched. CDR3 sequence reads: CASGSGTSGGAGNEQFF. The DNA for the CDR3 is TGTGCCAGCGGGTCCGGGACTAGCGGGGGGGCTGGCAATGAGCAGTTCTTC.

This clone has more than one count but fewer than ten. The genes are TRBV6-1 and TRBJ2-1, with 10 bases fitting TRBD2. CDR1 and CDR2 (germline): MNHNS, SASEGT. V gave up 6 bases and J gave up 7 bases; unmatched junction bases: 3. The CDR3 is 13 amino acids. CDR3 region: CASRGSGRNEQFF. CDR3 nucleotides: TGTGCCAGCAGGGGTAGCGGGAGGAATGAGCAGTTCTTC.

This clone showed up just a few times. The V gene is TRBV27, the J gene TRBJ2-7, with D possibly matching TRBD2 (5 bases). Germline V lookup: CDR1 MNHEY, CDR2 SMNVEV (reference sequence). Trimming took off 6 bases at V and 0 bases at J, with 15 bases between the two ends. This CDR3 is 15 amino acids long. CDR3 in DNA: TGTGCCAGCAGGATCGCCAGCGGTTTCTCCTACGAGCAGTACTTC. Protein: CASRIASGFSYEQYF.

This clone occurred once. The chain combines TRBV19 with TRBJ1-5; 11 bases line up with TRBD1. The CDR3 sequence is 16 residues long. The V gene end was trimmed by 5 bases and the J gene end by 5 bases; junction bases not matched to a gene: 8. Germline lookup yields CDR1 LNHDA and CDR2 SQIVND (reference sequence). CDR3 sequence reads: CASSLRTGGTDQPQHF. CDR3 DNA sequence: TGTGCCAGTAGTCTCCGGACAGGGGGCACGGATCAGCCCCAGCATTTT.

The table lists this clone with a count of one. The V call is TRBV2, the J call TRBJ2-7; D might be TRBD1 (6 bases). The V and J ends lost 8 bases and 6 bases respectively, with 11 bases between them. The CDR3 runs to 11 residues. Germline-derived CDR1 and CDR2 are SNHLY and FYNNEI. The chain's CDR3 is CASRQVSEQYF. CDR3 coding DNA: TGTGCCAGCCGACAGGTCTCCGAGCAGTACTTC.

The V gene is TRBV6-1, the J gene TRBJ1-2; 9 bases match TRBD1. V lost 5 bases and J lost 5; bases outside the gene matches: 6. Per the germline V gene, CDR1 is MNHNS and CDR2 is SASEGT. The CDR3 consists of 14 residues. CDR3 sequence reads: CASSMSGTGYGYTF. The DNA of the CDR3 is TGTGCCAGCAGTATGTCCGGGACAGGGTATGGCTACACCTTC.

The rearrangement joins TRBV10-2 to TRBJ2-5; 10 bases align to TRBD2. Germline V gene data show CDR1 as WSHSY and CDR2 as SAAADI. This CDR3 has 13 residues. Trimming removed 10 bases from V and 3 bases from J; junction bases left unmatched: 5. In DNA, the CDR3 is TGCGCCACCAGGACTAGCGGCAAAGAGACCCAGTACTTC. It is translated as CATRTSGKETQYF.

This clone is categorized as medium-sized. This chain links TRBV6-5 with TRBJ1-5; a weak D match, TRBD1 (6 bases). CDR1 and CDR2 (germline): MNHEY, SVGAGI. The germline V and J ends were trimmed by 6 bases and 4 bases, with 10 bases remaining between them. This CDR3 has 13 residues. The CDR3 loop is CASSLTGNQPQHF. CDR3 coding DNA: TGTGCCAGCAGCTTGACAGGTAATCAGCCCCAGCATTTT.

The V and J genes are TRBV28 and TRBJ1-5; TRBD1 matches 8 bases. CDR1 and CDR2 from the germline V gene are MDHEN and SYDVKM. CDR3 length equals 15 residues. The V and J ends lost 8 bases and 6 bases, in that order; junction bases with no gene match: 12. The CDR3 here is CASAGAGGRGQPQHF. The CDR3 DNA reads TGTGCCAGCGCTGGGGCAGGGGGCCGCGGTCAGCCCCAGCATTTT.